This TCR beta chain was retrieved from a study of blood T cell repertoires in COVID-19. V gave up 5 bases and J gave up 2 bases; unmatched junction bases: 6. Germline-derived CDR1 and CDR2 are MNHNY and SVGAGI (reference sequence). This CDR3 is 14 amino acids long. As originally analysed: By means of reference gene primer amplification, nucleated cell counts were estimated. Profiled with immunoSEQ multiplex PCR; TCRdb holds only in-frame clones, not every one. V, J and clone size were drawn from that table, and D and trimming were deduced from the DNA. The table shows about 170,000 clones, with around 82% occurring only once.

This TCR was recovered from a human donor with acute or convalescent COVID-19. The donor label of this sample is uncertain. J is TRBJ2-7 and V is TRBV6-6, with 7 bases fitting TRBD1. The source material was peripheral blood. The CDR3 nucleotides are TGTGCCAGCAGTCACGGACAGGCCACCTACGAGCAGTACTTC. It codes for CASSHGQATYEQYF.